This is a list of T cell receptor beta chains from one sample in a study of post-analysis software for immune sequencing data. Each CDR3 protein is one row after TCRdb ran MiXCR on the PCR reads. The sample records around 700,000 distinct CDR3 sequences, approximately 59% being singletons. The sample taken for sequencing was blood. Source of these receptors: a girl aged 2-10 years with multiple sclerosis. CDR3s include the opening cysteine and the closing phenylalanine or tryptophan. The order of the fields is clone size, J gene, V gene, D gene, CDR3 protein, CDR3 DNA. D genes are given only for firm matches. Some rows have no size entry. The others give once, few or many, or a class for an expanded clone.

size: NA; J: TRBJ2-4; V: TRBV6-2/TRBV6-3; D: NA; CDR3: CASSYEQFSIQYF; DNA: TGTGCCAGCAGTTACGAACAGTTCAGCATTCAGTACTTC
size: NA; J: TRBJ1-1; V: TRBV5-1; D: NA; CDR3: CASSVRAGNTEAFF; DNA: TGCGCCAGCAGCGTAAGGGCTGGGAACACTGAAGCTTTCTTT
size: NA; J: TRBJ2-1; V: TRBV7-8; D: NA; CDR3: CASSSPWTNSSLHEQFF; DNA: TGTGCCAGCAGCTCTCCCTGGACCAACTCGTCTTTACATGAGCAGTTCTTC
size: NA; J: TRBJ2-7; V: TRBV10-3; D: NA; CDR3: CAIRPKSSYEQYF; DNA: TGTGCCATCAGGCCTAAGAGCTCCTACGAGCAGTACTTC
size: few; J: TRBJ2-1; V: TRBV5-1; D: TRBD2; CDR3: CASSTSGGYNEQFF; DNA: TGCGCCAGCAGTACCAGCGGGGGTTACAATGAGCAGTTCTTC
size: once; J: TRBJ2-4; V: TRBV5-5; D: TRBD1; CDR3: CASSSRDRNIQYF; DNA: TGTGCCAGCAGCTCACGGGACAGAAACATTCAGTACTTC
size: once; J: TRBJ2-1; V: TRBV20-1; D: TRBD1; CDR3: CSAYRPGTVRPTYNEQFF; DNA: TGCAGTGCTTACCGTCCCGGGACAGTCCGCCCCACATACAATGAGCAGTTCTTC
size: few; J: TRBJ2-7; V: TRBV11-2; D: NA; CDR3: CASSWAESYEQYF; DNA: TGTGCCAGCAGCTGGGCCGAATCCTACGAGCAGTACTTC
size: NA; J: TRBJ2-5; V: TRBV11-2; D: TRBD2; CDR3: CASSSTGGRGTQYF; DNA: TGTGCCAGCAGCTCGACGGGGGGGCGCGGGACCCAGTACTTC
size: NA; J: TRBJ2-5; V: TRBV15; D: NA; CDR3: CATGKASPETQYF; DNA: TGTGCCACCGGCAAGGCAAGTCCAGAGACCCAGTACTTC
size: NA; J: TRBJ1-2; V: TRBV12-3/TRBV12-4; D: NA; CDR3: CASSLTQGNYGYTF; DNA: TGTGCCAGCAGTTTAACTCAGGGGAACTATGGCTACACCTTC
size: NA; J: TRBJ2-1; V: TRBV6-2/TRBV6-3; D: TRBD2; CDR3: CASSLPGSGRTRYNEQFF; DNA: TGTGCCAGCAGCCTCCCGGGGAGCGGGAGGACTCGCTACAATGAGCAGTTCTTC
size: NA; J: TRBJ2-5; V: TRBV20-1; D: NA; CDR3: CSARYPGEETQYF; DNA: TGCAGTGCTAGATACCCGGGGGAAGAGACCCAGTACTTC
size: NA; J: TRBJ2-7; V: TRBV20-1; D: NA; CDR3: CSAQGLGHSYEQYF; DNA: TGCAGTGCTCAGGGGCTCGGACACTCCTACGAGCAGTACTTC
size: few; J: TRBJ2-1; V: TRBV25-1; D: NA; CDR3: CASSEPGGDPMDEQFF; DNA: TGTGCCAGCAGTGAACCAGGAGGGGATCCTATGGATGAGCAGTTCTTC
size: NA; J: TRBJ1-5; V: TRBV19; D: NA; CDR3: CASSIISGLGQPQHF; DNA: TGTGCCAGTAGTATAATTTCCGGCCTGGGTCAGCCCCAGCATTTT
size: NA; J: TRBJ2-3; V: TRBV7-3; D: TRBD2; CDR3: CASSSGLAGGTQYF; DNA: TGTGCCAGCAGCTCCGGACTAGCGGGGGGGACGCAGTATTTT
size: once; J: TRBJ1-1; V: TRBV5-8; D: NA; CDR3: CAGTTYDAEAFF; DNA: TGTGCCGGCACCACCTATGACGCTGAAGCTTTCTTT
size: NA; J: TRBJ1-4; V: TRBV4-3; D: NA; CDR3: CASSSAGRNQYEKLFF; DNA: TGCGCCAGCAGCTCAGCCGGCCGCAATCAGTATGAAAAACTGTTTTTT
size: NA; J: TRBJ2-1; V: TRBV7-2; D: NA; CDR3: CASSWDVSSYNEQFF; DNA: TGTGCCAGCAGCTGGGACGTGAGCTCCTACAATGAGCAGTTCTTC
size: few; J: TRBJ2-4; V: TRBV29-1; D: NA; CDR3: CSVEKGQAKNIQYF; DNA: TGCAGCGTTGAGAAGGGCCAGGCCAAAAACATTCAGTACTTC
size: few; J: TRBJ1-2; V: TRBV7-3; D: NA; CDR3: CASSPGSLYGYTF; DNA: TGTGCCAGCAGCCCTGGTTCACTCTATGGCTACACCTTC
size: few; J: TRBJ2-1; V: TRBV4-3; D: NA; CDR3: CASSQEVWGARSSYNEQFF; DNA: TGCGCCAGCAGCCAAGAAGTATGGGGGGCTAGAAGCTCCTACAATGAGCAGTTCTTC
size: NA; J: TRBJ1-2; V: TRBV6-5; D: NA; CDR3: CASSYGEGGYTF; DNA: TGTGCCAGCAGTTACGGGGAAGGAGGCTACACCTTC